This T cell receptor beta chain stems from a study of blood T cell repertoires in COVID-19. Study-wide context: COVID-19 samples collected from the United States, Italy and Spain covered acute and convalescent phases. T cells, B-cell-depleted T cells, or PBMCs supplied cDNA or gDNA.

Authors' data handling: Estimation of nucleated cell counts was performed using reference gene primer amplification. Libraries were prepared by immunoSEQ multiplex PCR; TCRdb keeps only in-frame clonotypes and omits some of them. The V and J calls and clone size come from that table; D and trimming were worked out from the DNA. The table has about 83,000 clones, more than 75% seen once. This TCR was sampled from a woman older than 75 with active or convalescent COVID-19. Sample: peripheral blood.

CDR3 coding DNA: TGCGCCAGCAGCCAATTACTGGGCGAAAAACTGTTTTTT. Its protein is CASSQLLGEKLFF. The rearrangement uses TRBV4-1 and TRBJ1-4, with D hard to call. The CDR3 extends over 13 amino acids. The V gene lost 2 bases and the J gene lost 8 bases, with 9 bases spanning the gap. The germline V gene encodes CDR1 MGHRA and CDR2 YSYEKL.